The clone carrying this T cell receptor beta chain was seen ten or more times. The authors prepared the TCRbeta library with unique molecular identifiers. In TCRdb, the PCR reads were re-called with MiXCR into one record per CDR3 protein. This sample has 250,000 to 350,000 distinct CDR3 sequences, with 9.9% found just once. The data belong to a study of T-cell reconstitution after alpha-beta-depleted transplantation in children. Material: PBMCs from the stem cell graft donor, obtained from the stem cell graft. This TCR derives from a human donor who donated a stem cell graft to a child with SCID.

This CDR3 reads CASSVDPPTGPNTEAFF. The CDR3 nucleotides read TGTGCCAGCAGCGTAGATCCTCCGACAGGCCCGAACACTGAAGCTTTCTTT. The chain uses TRBV9 and TRBJ1-1, with a weak D call TRBD1 (6 bases). The CDR3 is made up of 17 amino acids. Germline CDR1 and CDR2: SGDLS and YYNGEE. Trimming shortened V by 0 bases and J by 1 base, and 16 bases separated the two germline ends.